This record concerns one TCR beta chain sequence. The record originates from a study of T cell changes during pregnancy in multiple sclerosis. This CDR3 region has 11 residues. The V end was cut by 6 bases, the J end by 2 bases, with 7 bases between. Looked up from germline, CDR1 is DFQATT and CDR2 is SNEGSKA (reference sequence). Measured with immunoSEQ multiplex PCR; TCRdb has only the in-frame clones, and not every one. Of 35,000 or so clones in the sample, about 90% were seen once. This sequence was found in a female donor in good health, enrolled as a control in a pregnancy study. The sequencing used CD4+ T cells from peripheral blood mononuclear cells, collected in the third trimester of pregnancy. The chain recombines TRBV20-1 with TRBJ1-1; D gene unclear. The CDR3 bases are TGCAGTGCCATGACAAACACTGAAGCTTTCTTT. This sequence encodes CSAMTNTEAFF.